This T cell receptor (beta chain) was identified during a study of CD8 T cells in Susac syndrome. RNA totalling roughly 0.45 to 1 ug underwent reverse transcription with random hexamers. From the immunoSEQ multiplex PCR reads, TCRdb called clonotypes with MiXCR, one entry per CDR3 protein. Of 170,000 or so distinct CDR3 sequences listed, approximately 95% are singletons. This CDR3 has 15 amino acids. Germline CDR1 is SNHLY and CDR2 is FYNNEI. The V end was cut by 6 bases, the J end by 0 bases, with 12 bases between. CD8+ and CD4+ T cells were negatively isolated; TEMRA cells were FACS-enriched. The sequencing input was CD4+ T cells from PBMCs. V gene TRBV2 combines with J gene TRBJ2-1; D unresolved. This clonotype originated in a human donor with multiple sclerosis. The CDR3 region is CASRGTTISYNEQFF. CDR3 DNA: TGTGCCAGCAGGGGAACTACGATCTCCTACAATGAGCAGTTCTTC.